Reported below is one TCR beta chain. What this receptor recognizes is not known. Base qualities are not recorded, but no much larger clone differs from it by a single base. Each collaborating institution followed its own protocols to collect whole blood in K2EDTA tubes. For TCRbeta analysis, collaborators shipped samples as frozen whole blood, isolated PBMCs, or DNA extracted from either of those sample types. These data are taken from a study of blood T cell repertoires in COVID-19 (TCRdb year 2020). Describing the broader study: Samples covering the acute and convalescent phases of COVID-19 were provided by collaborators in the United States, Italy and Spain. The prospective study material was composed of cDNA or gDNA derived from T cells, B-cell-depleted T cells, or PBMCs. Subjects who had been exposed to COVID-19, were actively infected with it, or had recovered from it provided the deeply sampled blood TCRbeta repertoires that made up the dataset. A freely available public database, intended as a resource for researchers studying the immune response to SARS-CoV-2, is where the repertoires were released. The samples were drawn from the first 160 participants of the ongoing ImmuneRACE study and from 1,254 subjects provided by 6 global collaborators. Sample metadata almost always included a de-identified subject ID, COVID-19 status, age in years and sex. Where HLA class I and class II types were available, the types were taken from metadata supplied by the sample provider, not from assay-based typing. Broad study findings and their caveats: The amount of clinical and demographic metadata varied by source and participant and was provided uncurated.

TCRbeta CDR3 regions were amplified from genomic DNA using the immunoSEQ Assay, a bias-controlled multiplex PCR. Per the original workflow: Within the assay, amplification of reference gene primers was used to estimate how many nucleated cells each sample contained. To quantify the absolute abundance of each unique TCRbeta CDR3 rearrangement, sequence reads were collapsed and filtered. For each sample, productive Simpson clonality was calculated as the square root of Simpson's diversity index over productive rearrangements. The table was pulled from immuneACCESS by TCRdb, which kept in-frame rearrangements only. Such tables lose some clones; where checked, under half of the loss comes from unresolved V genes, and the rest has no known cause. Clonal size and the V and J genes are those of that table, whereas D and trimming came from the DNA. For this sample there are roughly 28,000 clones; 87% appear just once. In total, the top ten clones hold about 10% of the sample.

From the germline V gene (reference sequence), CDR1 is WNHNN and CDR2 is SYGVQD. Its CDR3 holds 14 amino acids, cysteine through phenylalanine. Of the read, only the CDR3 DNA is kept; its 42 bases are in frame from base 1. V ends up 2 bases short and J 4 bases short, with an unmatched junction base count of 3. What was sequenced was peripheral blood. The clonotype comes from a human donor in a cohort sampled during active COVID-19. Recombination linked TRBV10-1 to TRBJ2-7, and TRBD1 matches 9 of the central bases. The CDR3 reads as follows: CASSESGTGYEQYF. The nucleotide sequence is TGCGCCAGCAGTGAGAGCGGGACAGGGTACGAGCAGTACTTC.